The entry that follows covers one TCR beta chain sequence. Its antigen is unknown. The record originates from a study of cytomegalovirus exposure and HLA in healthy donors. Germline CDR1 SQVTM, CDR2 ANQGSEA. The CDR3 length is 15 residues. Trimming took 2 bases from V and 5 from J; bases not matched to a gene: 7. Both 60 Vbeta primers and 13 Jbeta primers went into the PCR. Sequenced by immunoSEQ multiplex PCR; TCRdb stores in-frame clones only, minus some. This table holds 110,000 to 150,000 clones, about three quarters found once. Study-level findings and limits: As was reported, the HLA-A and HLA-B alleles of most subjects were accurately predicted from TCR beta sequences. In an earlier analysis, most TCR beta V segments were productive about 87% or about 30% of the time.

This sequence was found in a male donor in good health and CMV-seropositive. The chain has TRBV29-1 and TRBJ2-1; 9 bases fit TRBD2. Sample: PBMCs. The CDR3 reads CSVERGGGAHNEQFF. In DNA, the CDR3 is TGCAGCGTTGAAAGGGGCGGGGGGGCGCACAATGAGCAGTTCTTC.